This TCR beta chain was sequenced in a study of blood T cell repertoires in COVID-19. Whole-study context: COVID-19 samples from acute and convalescent phases originated in the United States, Italy and Spain.

The assay was immunoSEQ multiplex PCR, and TCRdb's table has in-frame clones only and misses some. This table has about 670,000 clones, 85% to 90% appearing once. V lost 0 bases and J lost 4, with 27 bases in between. There are 20 residues in the CDR3. The receptor was isolated from a woman aged 18-29 years with acute or convalescent COVID-19. Sequencing was done on a sample of peripheral blood. The chain uses TRBV23-1 and TRBJ1-2, with D unclear. TRBV23-1 is known as an ORF, though its function is uncertain. The CDR3 coding sequence is TGCGCCAGCAGTCAATCGCCCCTCAGTCCCGCCAATTCATCATCCTATGGCTACACCTTC. Translation: CASSQSPLSPANSSSYGYTF.